What follows are 24 T cell receptor beta chains derived from one specimen sequenced in a study of OX40 agonist ivuxolimab in advanced cancers. The assay was immunoSEQ multiplex PCR, and TCRdb's table has in-frame clones only and misses some. The table shows about 76,000 clones, with 84% occurring only once. The sample in question was CD4+ or CD8+ T cells sorted from blood, obtained in a trial of the OX40 agonist ivuxolimab. The receptors were gathered from an adult with an advanced solid tumor such as melanoma, head and neck, liver or kidney cancer.

This chain links TRBV5-5 with TRBJ1-1; tentatively, D is TRBD1 (5 bases). V was cut by 4 bases and J by 3 bases, with 10 bases left in between. Germline V lookup: CDR1 SGHKS, CDR2 YYEKEE (reference sequence). CDR3 size: 13 residues. CDR3 loop: CASSIDSHTEAFF. CDR3 DNA: TGTGCCAGCAGCATAGACAGCCACACTGAAGCTTTCTTT.

This clone has a single count. This chain connects TRBV6-6 to TRBJ1-2; possibly TRBD1 for D (6 bases). Germline CDR1 MNHNY, CDR2 SVGAGI (reference sequence). The CDR3 is 15 residues long. The V end was cut by 4 bases, the J end by 1 base, with 13 bases between. The CDR3 DNA reads TGTGCCAGCAGTTTTGAGGGGGTCCTTAACTATGGCTACACCTTC. Translation gives CASSFEGVLNYGYTF.

The chain recombines TRBV19 with TRBJ2-3; D is ambiguous. CDR1 and CDR2 (germline): LNHDA, SQIVND (reference sequence). This CDR3 spans 14 amino acids. Trimming pared 6 bases from V and 1 base from J, leaving 11 bases between. CDR3 amino acids: CASRSLGGTDTQYF. Here the CDR3 DNA reads TGTGCCAGTAGGTCACTTGGCGGCACAGATACGCAGTATTTT.

The CDR3 bases are TGTGCCAGCAGCCTGGACAGGGGGGGCACTGAAGCTTTCTTT. It yields the protein CASSLDRGGTEAFF. The chain couples TRBV5-8 to TRBJ1-1, with 10 bases fitting TRBD1. In germline, CDR1 is SGHTS, CDR2 YDEGEE. J lost 4 bases, V lost 4 bases, and 4 bases had no gene match. There are 14 residues in the CDR3.

Only one count was recorded for this clone. The V and J genes are TRBV11-2 and TRBJ1-6; TRBD1 aligns across 11 bases. This CDR3 contains 15 residues. Unmatched junction bases numbered 1, after V lost 3 bases and J lost 6 bases. The germline V gene has CDR1 SGHAT and CDR2 FQNNGV. This chain's CDR3 is CASSFGTGGNSPLHF. CDR3 nucleotides: TGTGCCAGCAGCTTTGGGACAGGGGGTAATTCACCCCTCCACTTT.

The chain combines TRBV7-2 with TRBJ2-7; 9 nucleotides align to TRBD1. The trim removed 6 bases at V and 6 bases at J, leaving 12 bases unmatched. Germline V gene lookup returns CDR1 SGHTA and CDR2 FQGNSA. The CDR3 totals 15 residues. The CDR3 here is CASSYTGTGRGEQYF. CDR3 nucleotides: TGTGCCAGCAGTTACACGGGGACAGGGAGAGGCGAGCAGTACTTC.

The chain couples TRBV6-6 to TRBJ2-1, with D perhaps assigned TRBD1 or TRBD2 (5 bases each). Germline V gene sequence: CDR1 MNHNY, CDR2 SVGAGI (reference sequence). There are 15 residues in the CDR3. V was shortened by 7 bases and J by 0 bases, with 13 bases between the two germline ends. The CDR3 DNA is TGTGCCAGCATGAAGGGGACGGGCTCCTACAATGAGCAGTTCTTC. It yields the protein CASMKGTGSYNEQFF.

V gene TRBV7-9 combines with J gene TRBJ1-1, with 11 bases identical to TRBD1. The CDR3 spans 15 residues. Trimming took 0 bases from V and 9 from J; bases not matched to a gene: 6. CDR1 SEHNR and CDR2 FQNEAQ come from the germline V gene (reference sequence). CDR3 nucleotide sequence: TGTGCCAGCAGCTTAGCGGCGGACAGGGGGCGCCAAGCTTTCTTT. Translating gives CASSLAADRGRQAFF.

In nucleotides, the CDR3 is TGTGCCAGCAGCTTTGGGATGGAGACCCAGTACTTC. Encoded protein: CASSFGMETQYF. V is TRBV13 and J is TRBJ2-5; no clear D gene. Trimming removed 3 bases from V and 5 bases from J, with 7 bases in between. The V gene's germline CDR1 is PRHDT and CDR2 FYEKMQ (reference sequence). The CDR3 runs to 12 residues.

This rearrangement joins TRBV27 to TRBJ2-7, with D perhaps TRBD1 (6 bases). Trimming shortened V by 2 bases and J by 1 base, and 12 bases separated the two germline ends. Germline CDR1 and CDR2: MNHEY and SMNVEV (reference sequence). CDR3 length: 15 residues. The CDR3 nucleotides are TGTGCCAGCAGTTTACTCCCAGGGGCGTCCTACGAGCAGTACTTC. The encoded protein is CASSLLPGASYEQYF.

The V and J genes are TRBV7-9 and TRBJ2-5, with TRBD1 matching 8 bases. The CDR3 sequence is 16 residues long. V trimming: 0 bases; J trimming: 5 bases; junction bases outside the gene matches: 8. Germline V gene lookup returns CDR1 SEHNR and CDR2 FQNEAQ (reference sequence). The CDR3 loop is CASSLAPGQGSETQYF. In nucleotides, the CDR3 is TGTGCCAGCAGCTTAGCGCCAGGACAGGGCTCGGAGACCCAGTACTTC.

The count of this clone is one. This sequence joins TRBV21-1 and TRBJ2-5; the table calls TRBD1, which could not be checked here. TRBV21-1 is an annotated pseudogene. The CDR3 covers 14 residues. This CDR3 reads CASSHIAGTGNQYF. As DNA, the CDR3 is TGTGCCAGCAGCCACATTGCCGGGACAGGTAACCAGTACTTC.

The genes are TRBV5-1 and TRBJ2-1; 10 bases align to TRBD2. The CDR3 loop spans 15 amino acids. The germline gives CDR1 SGHRS, CDR2 YFSETQ. The J segment lost 4 bases and the V segment lost 3 bases, leaving 4 bases of the junction unmatched. CDR3 amino acids: CASSSLAGGYNEQFF. The CDR3 DNA reads TGCGCCAGCAGCTCCTTAGCGGGAGGATACAATGAGCAGTTCTTC. The entire variable domain, with the rest obtained from reference TRBV5-1 and TRBJ2-1, is as follows: KAGVTQTPRYLIKTRGQQVTLSCSPISGHRSVSWYQQTPGQGLQFLFEYFSETQRNKGNFPGRFSGRQFSNSRSEMNVSTLELGDSALYLCASSSLAGGYNEQFFGPGTRLTVL.

Only one count was recorded for this clone. One end of the junction varies from germline; a read error may be responsible. The chain is built from TRBV5-1 and TRBJ1-1, with TRBD1 as a possible D gene (6 bases). The CDR3 runs 13 residues. Germline-derived CDR1 and CDR2 are SGHRS and YFSETQ. CDR3 residues: CASSGNRAADAFF. As DNA, the CDR3 is TGCGCCAGCAGCGGAAACAGGGCAGCTGACGCTTTCTTT.

The rearrangement joins TRBV19 to TRBJ2-5, with D perhaps TRBD1 or TRBD2 (6 bases each). Between the trimmed V and J ends, which lost 3 bases and 5 bases, there was a span of 16 bases. Germline CDR1 and CDR2: LNHDA and SQIVND (reference sequence). The CDR3 loop spans 15 amino acids. For the CDR3, the DNA is TGTGCCAGTAGTATGCAGGGGTGGAGGGGGGAGACCCAGTACTTC. Translation gives CASSMQGWRGETQYF.

Concerning this clone: Other DNA sequences from this sample encode an identical CDR3 as well. The V and J genes are TRBV6-6 and TRBJ1-5, with 9 bases matching TRBD1. The CDR3 runs to 16 residues. V lost 2 bases, J lost 0 bases, and 2 bases stayed unmatched. Germline V gene data show CDR1 as MNHNY and CDR2 as SVGAGI (reference sequence). The CDR3 nucleotides read TGTGCCAGCAGTTACCCGGGACAGGGTAGCAATCAGCCCCAGCATTTT. It codes for CASSYPGQGSNQPQHF.

The chain combines TRBV2 with TRBJ1-2; 8 nucleotides match TRBD1. The CDR3 is 16 residues long. Germline-derived CDR1 and CDR2 are SNHLY and FYNNEI. After removal of 2 bases from V and 6 bases from J, the junction contained 11 bases not matched to a gene. CDR3 sequence: CASSENNPATGDGYTF. The CDR3 region has the DNA TGTGCCAGCAGTGAAAATAACCCAGCGACAGGGGATGGCTACACCTTC.

This sequence joins TRBV4-3 and TRBJ2-5; 8 positions agree with TRBD1. Germline assignment: CDR1 LGHNA and CDR2 YSLEER. Trimming took 1 base from V and 10 from J; bases not matched to a gene: 8. The CDR3 extends over 14 amino acids. The CDR3 here is CASSQGGDRPSQYF. The CDR3 coding sequence is TGCGCCAGCAGCCAAGGGGGGGACAGGCCGAGCCAGTACTTC.

This clone showed up just a few times. This sequence joins TRBV7-2 and TRBJ1-1, with a weak D call TRBD1 (6 bases). V lost 5 bases to trimming and J lost 6 bases, with 16 bases between them. The germline V gene has CDR1 SGHTA and CDR2 FQGNSA. CDR3 length: 14 amino acids. The DNA of the CDR3 is TGTGCCAGCAGCCCCCACAGGGAGGGCCCTGAAGCTTTCTTT. Amino acids: CASSPHREGPEAFF.

The J gene is TRBJ1-1, the V gene TRBV19, with D unclear. CDR3 length equals 12 residues. V lost 5 bases, J lost 5 bases, and 9 bases lay in between. Germline V CDR1 and CDR2: LNHDA, SQIVND (reference sequence). CDR3 protein: CASSPGRTEAFF. For the CDR3, the DNA is TGTGCCAGTAGTCCCGGGAGAACTGAAGCTTTCTTT.

As concerns this clone: Likely a read error: the CDR3 ends without its conserved phenylalanine or tryptophan. Because the CDR3's place on the DNA is in doubt, the DNA is left out and the CDR3 is given as listed by TCRdb. This chain joins TRBV29-1 and TRBJ1-2; TRBD1, as called in the table, went unchecked against the DNA. The CDR3 is 11 amino acids long, termini counted. CDR1 is SQVTM and CDR2 is ANQGSEA in the germline V gene. The CDR3: CSVDHVRGLTL.

The chain joins TRBV4-1 to TRBJ1-3; TRBD1 matches at 8 bases. The CDR3 consists of 15 residues. The V gene's germline CDR1 is MGHRA and CDR2 YSYEKL. The V and J ends lost 0 bases and 8 bases, in that order; junction bases with no gene match: 6. The chain's CDR3 is CASSQEGQEIDTIYF. The CDR3 DNA sequence: TGCGCCAGCAGCCAAGAGGGACAGGAGATCGACACCATATATTTT.

The chain couples TRBV10-3 to TRBJ2-2, with D perhaps matching TRBD1 (5 bases). Germline loops: CDR1 ENHRY, CDR2 SYGVKD. V lost 0 bases to trimming and J lost 1 base, with 12 bases between them. This CDR3 spans 17 amino acids. The CDR3 here is CAISESIRRGNTGELFF. The CDR3 coding sequence is TGTGCCATCAGTGAGTCGATCCGTAGGGGGAACACCGGGGAGCTGTTTTTT.

This chain connects TRBV2 to TRBJ2-2; D perhaps matches TRBD1 (7 bases). The CDR3 runs to 16 residues. The ends were cut back, 6 bases at V and 5 bases at J, with 19 bases in the middle. Germline assignment: CDR1 SNHLY and CDR2 FYNNEI. For the CDR3, the DNA is TGTGCCAGCAGCGGGGGACCCAGGGGGTTAACCGGGGAGCTGTTTTTT. Translating it yields CASSGGPRGLTGELFF.